The 17 T cell receptor beta chains in this list originate from one sample, sequenced in a study of blood T cells in healthy people across ages. The authors ran a second PCR of about 7 to 12 cycles using a sample-barcoded 5' primer and a J-beta primer mix. Each CDR3 protein gets one entry after TCRdb re-called the 5' RACE reads with MiXCR. Here the sample spans some 880,000 distinct CDR3 sequences, 30% to 45% being singletons. Sequencing was done on a sample of blood. Receptor source: a man aged 18 to 35 in good health.

This clonotype came up many times. The chain carries TRBV20-1 and TRBJ2-1, with D unresolved. V lost 2 bases, J lost 6 bases, and 5 bases lay in between. This CDR3 comprises 11 residues. Germline V CDR1 and CDR2: DFQATT, SNEGSKA (reference sequence). CDR3 in DNA: TGCAGTGCTAGAAGGGTCAATGAGCAGTTCTTC. Protein product: CSARRVNEQFF.

This clonotype has only a few counts. The chain couples TRBV20-1 to TRBJ2-5, with D uncertain. The CDR3 is 13 residues long. Germline V CDR1 and CDR2: DFQATT, SNEGSKA (reference sequence). V was clipped by 1 base and J by 11 bases, with 17 bases between them. CDR3 in amino acids: CSARVPDQTEQYF. The CDR3 region has the DNA TGCAGTGCTAGAGTCCCCGACCAGACTGAGCAGTACTTC.

This clonotype was observed a handful of times. The chain combines TRBV27 with TRBJ1-2, with D hard to call. V lost 6 bases and J lost 5, with 10 bases in between. Germline V gene sequence: CDR1 MNHEY, CDR2 SMNVEV (reference sequence). The CDR3 length is 12 residues. CDR3 protein: CASSKEGYGYTF. CDR3 sequence (DNA): TGTGCCAGCAGCAAGGAGGGTTATGGCTACACCTTC.

In this sample, this clonotype turned up a few times. This sequence joins TRBV4-2 and TRBJ1-6; possibly TRBD1 for D (5 bases). Per germline, CDR1 LGHNA and CDR2 YNFKEQ. Trimming removed 0 bases at V and 9 bases at J, with 15 bases between. The CDR3 totals 16 residues. The CDR3 is CASSQDFRGSGSPLHF. The CDR3 DNA reads as TGTGCCAGCAGCCAAGATTTCCGGGGCTCGGGTTCACCCCTCCACTTT.

The V and J genes are TRBV9 and TRBJ2-1; 9 positions match TRBD2. Looked up from germline, CDR1 is SGDLS and CDR2 is YYNGEE. The CDR3 runs 16 residues. With 5 bases clipped from V and 4 bases from J, the junction kept 10 bases outside the gene matches. CDR3 bases: TGTGCCAGCAGTATAGCGGGGGTCTTCCCGTACAATGAGCAGTTCTTC. It translates to CASSIAGVFPYNEQFF.

This clonotype came up a few times. Here the CDR3 DNA reads TGTGCCAGCAGTTATGTCCGGAACAATGAGCAGTTCTTC. This translates into CASSYVRNNEQFF. The rearrangement uses TRBV6-2 or TRBV6-3 and TRBJ2-1; the D is unclear. V lost 3 bases and J lost 5, with 8 bases in between. There are 13 residues in the CDR3. CDR1 is MNHEY and CDR2 is SVGEGT in the germline V gene.

The rearrangement uses TRBV2 and TRBJ1-1; D call uncertain. With 8 bases removed from V and 2 bases from J, the gap between germline ends came to 12 bases. The CDR3 consists of 13 residues. The V gene's germline CDR1 is SNHLY and CDR2 FYNNEI. The DNA of the CDR3 is TGTGCCAGCTGTGCGGGCAGCAACACTGAAGCTTTCTTT. It yields the protein CASCAGSNTEAFF.

Only a few counts were recorded for this clonotype. The chain couples TRBV20-1 to TRBJ1-1; D is ambiguous. V was cut by 2 bases and J by 1 base, with 26 bases left in between. The CDR3 is 19 residues long. Germline-derived CDR1 and CDR2 are DFQATT and SNEGSKA (reference sequence). CDR3 residues: CSARRRAGSRVLANTEAFF. As DNA, the CDR3 is TGCAGTGCTAGACGCCGTGCAGGTAGTAGAGTGTTGGCGAACACTGAAGCTTTCTTT.

In its sample, this clonotype was seen many times. J is TRBJ2-7 and V is TRBV4-2; a possible D gene is TRBD1 (5 bases). The V gene's germline CDR1 is LGHNA and CDR2 YNFKEQ. V lost 1 base and J 5 bases, leaving 15 bases between the germline ends. The CDR3 sequence is 15 residues long. CDR3 DNA sequence: TGTGCCAGCAGCCAAGTAGCCGACAGACCCCACGAGCAGTACTTC. This gives the protein CASSQVADRPHEQYF.

A few counts support this clonotype. This chain links TRBV25-1 with TRBJ2-7; D uncertain. The CDR3 spans 12 residues. V dropped 9 bases and J dropped 0 bases, with 9 bases sitting between them. Germline V lookup: CDR1 MGHDK, CDR2 SYGVNS. The CDR3 coding sequence is TGTGCCAGTAACATGGGCTCCTACGAGCAGTACTTC. This codes for CASNMGSYEQYF.

This clonotype was found a few times. The gene calls are TRBV7-9 and TRBJ1-2; 9 bases match TRBD1. The J segment lost 5 bases and the V segment lost 4 bases, leaving 5 bases of the junction unmatched. Germline-derived CDR1 and CDR2 are SEHNR and FQNEAQ (reference sequence). This CDR3 contains 14 residues. CDR3 protein: CASSYPGQGYGYTF. The CDR3 DNA sequence: TGTGCCAGCAGCTATCCGGGACAGGGATATGGCTACACCTTC.

The chain links TRBV7-2 to TRBJ2-7; possible D gene TRBD1, 6 bases. The ends were cut back, 4 bases at V and 0 bases at J, with 13 bases in the middle. The germline gives CDR1 SGHTA, CDR2 FQGNSA. This CDR3 contains 15 residues. CDR3 region: CASSSQGPSSYEQYF. CDR3 nucleotides: TGTGCCAGCAGCTCACAGGGACCAAGCTCCTACGAGCAGTACTTC.

On this clonotype: This may stem from a read error, because a much larger clone lies one nucleotide away. V usage is TRBV10-3 and J usage is TRBJ1-2; D gene unclear. The CDR3 extends over 15 amino acids. Deletions cut 5 bases from V and 4 bases from J, with 17 bases between. The germline V gene has CDR1 ENHRY and CDR2 SYGVKD. The CDR3 loop reads CAISSLAGDSYGYTF. For the CDR3, the DNA is TGTGCCATCAGTTCCTTGGCTGGGGATAGCTATGGCTACACCTTC.

This clonotype was counted between two and nine times. The chain recombines TRBV4-3 with TRBJ2-3; D may match TRBD1 or TRBD2 (6 bases each). The CDR3 contains 14 residues. Between the trimmed V and J ends, which lost 0 bases and 13 bases, there was a span of 17 bases. In germline, CDR1 is LGHNA, CDR2 YSLEER. The CDR3 spells CASSQDLTRRGEYF. As DNA, the CDR3 is TGCGCCAGCAGCCAAGACCTGACTAGGAGGGGGGAGTATTTT.

The chain joins TRBV30 to TRBJ1-2; 9 bases match TRBD1. The CDR3 totals 13 residues. CDR1 is GTSNPN, CDR2 SVGIG, per germline (reference sequence). V gave up 5 bases and J gave up 3 bases; unmatched junction bases: 4. The CDR3 region is CAWGTGRDYGYTF. The CDR3 nucleotides read TGTGCCTGGGGGACAGGGAGGGACTATGGCTACACCTTC.

This clonotype turned up a few times. The gene calls are TRBV20-1 and TRBJ2-7; TRBD2 aligns across 11 bases. V shed 0 bases, J shed 4 bases, and the junction held 11 bases outside the gene matches. Germline assignment: CDR1 DFQATT and CDR2 SNEGSKA (reference sequence). The CDR3 is 17 amino acids. This CDR3 reads CSARDLRGSGGAYEQYF. The CDR3 DNA is TGCAGTGCTAGAGATTTGCGCGGTAGCGGGGGGGCATACGAGCAGTACTTC.

The count of this clonotype is one. A single base separates this from a much larger clone, so it may be a read error. The genes are TRBV15 and TRBJ2-4, with 8 bases identical to TRBD1. The J call is doubtful: the DNA matches TRBJ2-7 better. The germline V gene encodes CDR1 LNHNV and CDR2 YYDKDF (reference sequence). The CDR3 runs 14 residues. Written as DNA, the CDR3 is TGTGCCACCAGCAGAGGGGAGACAGGGGACGAGCAGTACTTC. It encodes CATSRGETGDEQYF.